The T cell receptor beta chain under discussion was sequenced for a study of PD-L1 blockade in urothelial cancer. Looking at the study overall: Administration of atezolizumab to patients began at some point between 2013 and 2015, at 1,200 mg intravenously every 3 weeks. Timepoints chosen for blood analysis were 3 weeks (second dose) and 6 weeks after treatment start.

With V trimmed by 7 bases and J by 8 bases, 6 bases remained unmatched. CDR1 is LNHDA and CDR2 is SQIVND in the germline V gene (reference sequence). The CDR3 loop spans 12 amino acids. Clones were read by immunoSEQ multiplex PCR, and TCRdb kept only the in-frame ones, dropping some. Of approximately 100,000 clones listed, about 90% are singletons. Of note for this clone: The antigen is unknown.

Regarding the study as a whole: Blood clones associated with the tumor expanded more at 3 weeks in durable-benefit patients.

The specimen was PBMCs, collected around atezolizumab (anti-PD-L1) treatment. The source is a woman aged 80 or over with urothelial cancer. The chain joins TRBV19 to TRBJ1-2, with 8 bases identical to TRBD1. CDR3 residues: CASKPDRAGYTF. As DNA, the CDR3 is TGTGCCAGTAAGCCGGACAGGGCCGGCTACACCTTC.